This T cell receptor (beta chain) was captured by sequencing in a study of T cell clonality in common variable immunodeficiency. Germline CDR1 and CDR2: DFQATT and SNEGSKA (reference sequence). The length of the CDR3 is 17 residues. The ends were cut back, 1 base at V and 4 bases at J, with 19 bases in the middle. A note on this clone: Its matching antigen is unknown. The read terminates 3 residues before the CDR3 end, so the remaining end is supplied by the germline J gene.

Diagnosis required reduced IgG, IgA and/or IgM with specific antibody deficiency. Both groups were predominantly of Caucasian heritage. All CVID subjects were on immunoglobulin replacement for at least one year. Findings of the study overall: Reportedly, TCR beta sequences from common variable immunodeficiency showed fewer deletions and N-nucleotide insertions.

Clones were read by immunoSEQ multiplex PCR, and TCRdb kept only the in-frame ones, dropping some. The sample totals over 15,000 clones. The clonotype was recovered from a human donor with common variable immunodeficiency. V and J are TRBV20-1 and TRBJ2-2; D possibly corresponds to TRBD1 (6 bases). Material: peripheral blood mononuclear cells. The chain's CDR3 is CSARGGGAVGPTGELFF. The sequenced part of the CDR3 DNA is TGCAGTGCTAGAGGAGGGGGAGCGGTGGGGCCCACCGGGGAG.